One sample yielded the 10 T cell receptor beta chains listed below, sequenced in a study of blood T cell repertoires in COVID-19. Profiled with immunoSEQ multiplex PCR; TCRdb holds only in-frame clones, not every one. Of approximately 120,000 clones listed, approximately 87% are singletons. Source material: peripheral blood. The receptors come from a woman in her fifties or sixties with acute or convalescent COVID-19.

V is TRBV24-1 and J is TRBJ1-2; D unclear. V gave up 3 bases and J gave up 6 bases, with 7 bases separating them. The CDR3 is 12 residues long. Germline loops: CDR1 KGHDR, CDR2 SFDVKD. The CDR3 DNA reads as TGTGCCACCAGTGATCCTTATGATGGCTACACCTTC. Amino acid sequence: CATSDPYDGYTF.

This sequence joins TRBV19 and TRBJ1-1, with 9 bases fitting TRBD1. The junction had 7 bases not matched to a gene; V was cut back by 7 bases and J by 4 bases. Germline CDR1 and CDR2: LNHDA and SQIVND (reference sequence). The CDR3 extends over 14 amino acids. This CDR3 reads CASTLQGASTEAFF. CDR3 sequence (DNA): TGTGCCAGTACACTACAGGGGGCGAGCACTGAAGCTTTCTTT.

The chain carries TRBV14 and TRBJ2-7, with TRBD1 matching 12 bases. There are 18 residues in the CDR3. Per germline, CDR1 SGHDN and CDR2 FVKESK. The junction had 13 bases not matched to a gene; V was cut back by 2 bases and J by 5 bases. CDR3 sequence reads: CASSQSYSGTGGANEQYF. The CDR3 DNA sequence: TGTGCCAGCAGCCAATCCTACTCCGGGACAGGGGGCGCGAACGAGCAGTACTTC.

The chain is built from TRBV28 and TRBJ2-2; TRBD1 agrees at 9 bases. The CDR3 sequence is 16 residues long. V was clipped by 10 bases and J by 5 bases; unmatched bases: 14. Germline V gene sequence: CDR1 MDHEN, CDR2 SYDVKM. The chain's CDR3 is CATTDLTGQGTGELFF. The CDR3 DNA follows: TGTGCCACCACCGATCTGACCGGACAGGGGACCGGGGAGCTGTTTTTT.

CDR3 in amino acids: CASSLARFRETQYF. CDR3 sequence (DNA): TGTGCCAGCAGTTTAGCGCGATTTAGAGAGACCCAGTACTTC. The chain uses TRBV27 and TRBJ2-5; D gene uncertain. The germline V and J ends were trimmed by 2 bases and 4 bases, with 11 bases remaining between them. The germline V gene encodes CDR1 MNHEY and CDR2 SMNVEV (reference sequence). The CDR3 consists of 14 residues.

This chain uses TRBV15 with TRBJ1-3; no definite D call. V lost 1 base to trimming and J lost 1 base, with 20 bases between them. Germline V lookup: CDR1 LNHNV, CDR2 YYDKDF (reference sequence). The CDR3 is made up of 19 amino acids. The chain's CDR3 is CATSRGGMEVSGSGNTIYF. The CDR3, as DNA: TGTGCCACCAGCAGAGGTGGCATGGAGGTTTCAGGTTCTGGAAACACCATATATTTT.

V gene TRBV4-1 combines with J gene TRBJ1-4; possible D gene TRBD1, 6 bases. The CDR3 is 17 amino acids. V lost 3 bases and J 5 bases, leaving 19 bases between the germline ends. Germline CDR1 is MGHRA and CDR2 is YSYEKL. The CDR3 loop reads CASSQSEFRTVNEKLFF. For the CDR3, the DNA is TGCGCCAGCAGCCAGTCCGAATTTCGGACAGTGAATGAAAAACTGTTTTTT.

The chain joins TRBV11-2 to TRBJ2-2; TRBD1 might be the D (5 bases). CDR3 length: 13 amino acids. V was trimmed by 6 bases and J by 6 bases, leaving 11 bases between them. CDR1 and CDR2 from the germline V gene are SGHAT and FQNNGV. This chain's CDR3 is CASRGVASGELFF. The CDR3 DNA reads as TGTGCCAGCAGAGGGGTCGCCTCCGGGGAGCTGTTTTTT.

This chain uses TRBV30 with TRBJ2-3, with 7 bases lining up with TRBD1. Per germline, CDR1 GTSNPN and CDR2 SVGIG (reference sequence). The CDR3 runs 13 residues. The V gene end was trimmed by 2 bases and the J gene end by 1 base; junction bases not matched to a gene: 0. The DNA for the CDR3 is TGTGCCTGGAGTACAGGGGGCACAGATACGCAGTATTTT. Its protein is CAWSTGGTDTQYF. The full variable domain, completed using reference TRBV30 and TRBJ2-3, is SQTIHQWPATLVQPVGSPLSLECTVEGTSNPNLYWYRQAAGRGLQLLFYSVGIGQISSEVPQNLSASRPQDRQFILSSKKLLLSDSGFYLCAWSTGGTDTQYFGPGTRLTVL.

The table lists this clone with a count of one. The chain links TRBV11-1 to TRBJ2-2; 8 bases line up with TRBD2. The length of the CDR3 is 15 residues. Trimming at V came to 5 bases and at J to 5 bases, leaving 7 bases not matched to a gene. The germline V gene encodes CDR1 SGHAT and CDR2 FQDESV (reference sequence). CDR3 region: CASSPGGAGTGELFF. The CDR3 DNA follows: TGTGCCAGCAGCCCGGGAGGGGCGGGGACCGGGGAGCTGTTTTTT.